A single sample is the source of the 26 T cell receptor beta chains below, sequenced in a study of blood T cell repertoires in COVID-19. Only in-frame clones appear in the TCRdb table, and some are missing; sequencing was by immunoSEQ multiplex PCR. The sample consists of approximately 120,000 clones, almost 80% of them appearing once. Sample: peripheral blood. The receptor source for this set is a human donor in a cohort sampled during active COVID-19.

The chain links TRBV2 to TRBJ1-2; TRBD1 might be the D (6 bases). V was pared by 8 bases and J by 1 base, with 11 bases between. Germline loops: CDR1 SNHLY, CDR2 FYNNEI. This CDR3 contains 13 residues. The chain's CDR3 is CASLPGVNYGYTF. DNA of the CDR3: TGTGCCAGCCTGCCAGGGGTTAACTATGGCTACACCTTC.

The chain uses TRBV4-1 and TRBJ2-1; TRBD1 is a possible D gene (5 bases). This CDR3 contains 15 residues. V lost 4 bases and J lost 2, with 12 bases in between. CDR1 is MGHRA and CDR2 is YSYEKL in the germline V gene. Here the CDR3 reads CASSPQGFTYNEQFF. In DNA form, the CDR3 reads TGCGCCAGCAGCCCGCAGGGTTTTACCTACAATGAGCAGTTCTTC.

The chain employs TRBV7-2 and TRBJ1-5; no definite D call. The CDR3 is 14 residues long. Germline CDR1 SGHTA, CDR2 FQGNSA. V was cut by 3 bases and J by 2 bases, with 8 bases left in between. The CDR3 DNA is TGTGCCAGCAGCTTTGAGGGAGGCAATCAGCCCCAGCATTTT. This encodes CASSFEGGNQPQHF.

This chain joins TRBV20-1 and TRBJ2-2; D uncertain. The CDR3 runs to 15 residues. V lost 3 bases to trimming and J lost 4 bases, with 15 bases between them. Germline V lookup: CDR1 DFQATT, CDR2 SNEGSKA (reference sequence). CDR3 region: CSASLHGQSTGELFF. The CDR3 DNA follows: TGCAGTGCTAGTCTTCATGGTCAGTCCACCGGGGAGCTGTTTTTT.

V gene TRBV19 combines with J gene TRBJ1-2, with TRBD1 matching 8 bases. The V gene's germline CDR1 is LNHDA and CDR2 SQIVND (reference sequence). V lost 5 bases, J lost 4 bases, and 12 bases stayed unmatched. This CDR3 region has 16 residues. The CDR3 protein is CASSPIRTGIGYGYTF. CDR3 nucleotides: TGTGCCAGTAGTCCCATCCGGACAGGGATCGGCTATGGCTACACCTTC.

The chain is built from TRBV6-4 and TRBJ2-3, with D hard to call. V gave up 6 bases and J gave up 8 bases, with 15 bases separating them. Germline V CDR1 and CDR2: MRHNA, SNTAGT. This CDR3 is built from 13 residues. CDR3 sequence reads: CASSVLQKTTQYF. CDR3 bases: TGTGCCAGCAGCGTCCTACAGAAAACTACGCAGTATTTT.

The chain couples TRBV6-2 or TRBV6-3 to TRBJ1-5, with D possibly being TRBD1 (5 bases). The CDR3 runs to 15 residues. The ends were cut back, 2 bases at V and 6 bases at J, with 14 bases in the middle. Germline assignment: CDR1 MNHEY and CDR2 SVGEGT. The CDR3 sequence: CASSYDSYLSQPQHF. CDR3 DNA sequence: TGTGCCAGCAGTTACGACAGCTACCTAAGTCAGCCCCAGCATTTT.

The chain uses TRBV6-5 and TRBJ1-1; 7 nucleotides line up with TRBD1. This CDR3 spans 14 amino acids. V lost 5 bases, J lost 2 bases, and 5 bases stayed unmatched. Germline V gene sequence: CDR1 MNHEY, CDR2 SVGAGI. The CDR3 sequence: CASSPRQGNTEAFF. DNA for the CDR3: TGTGCCAGCAGTCCCCGACAGGGTAACACTGAAGCTTTCTTT.

This sequence joins TRBV24-1 and TRBJ2-5; TRBD2 matches 9 bases. CDR3 length: 16 residues. The germline CDR1 and CDR2 sequences are KGHDR and SFDVKD. J lost 2 bases, V lost 1 base, and 4 bases had no gene match. This CDR3 is CATSDLAGGGQETQYF. Written as DNA, the CDR3 is TGTGCCACCAGTGATTTAGCGGGGGGCGGACAAGAGACCCAGTACTTC.

The chain joins TRBV3-1 (or the pseudogene TRBV3-2) to TRBJ2-7, with D tentatively TRBD1 (6 bases). The CDR3 runs to 13 residues. Per the germline V gene, CDR1 is LGHDT and CDR2 is YNNKEL (reference sequence). Trimming took off 6 bases at V and 3 bases at J, with 12 bases between the two ends. The CDR3 sequence is CASSQGWFYEQYF. As DNA, the CDR3 is TGTGCCAGCAGTCAGGGGTGGTTCTACGAGCAGTACTTC.

This sequence joins TRBV7-8 and TRBJ2-2, with TRBD1 identical over 9 bases. Germline V gene sequence: CDR1 SGHVS, CDR2 FQNEAQ. This CDR3 contains 16 residues. Losses at the gene ends were 3 bases for V and 2 bases for J; bases not matched to a gene: 4. The CDR3 nucleotides read TGTGCCAGCAGCTTCCGGGACAGGGCCAACACCGGGGAGCTGTTTTTT. This sequence encodes CASSFRDRANTGELFF.

V gene TRBV7-2 combines with J gene TRBJ2-7; D remains unclear. The length of the CDR3 is 13 residues. Trimming left V 3 bases short and J 4 bases short, with 10 bases between. Germline lookup yields CDR1 SGHTA and CDR2 FQGNSA. Here the CDR3 reads CASSLERIYEQYF. CDR3 bases: TGTGCCAGCAGCTTGGAGCGTATTTACGAGCAGTACTTC.

The J gene is TRBJ1-5, the V gene TRBV27; 10 bases fit TRBD1. V shed 8 bases and J 7 bases; nucleotides not matched to a gene: 11. The CDR3 runs to 15 residues. Germline values: CDR1 MNHEY, CDR2 SMNVEV (reference sequence). The CDR3 loop reads CASQRAGQGSQPQHF. CDR3 bases: TGTGCCAGCCAAAGGGCGGGACAGGGGTCCCAGCCCCAGCATTTT.

The chain couples TRBV6-1 to TRBJ1-2, with D maybe TRBD1 (5 bases). Germline-derived CDR1 and CDR2 are MNHNS and SASEGT. This CDR3 region has 13 residues. The ends were cut back, 1 base at V and 4 bases at J, with 7 bases in the middle. The CDR3 loop reads CASSEGRAYGYTF. The CDR3 region has the DNA TGTGCCAGCAGTGAAGGCAGGGCCTATGGCTACACCTTC.

V gene TRBV7-2 combines with J gene TRBJ1-4; a weak D match, TRBD1 (5 bases). Trimming pared 6 bases from V and 1 base from J, leaving 9 bases between. The CDR3 spans 14 residues. Germline lookup yields CDR1 SGHTA and CDR2 FQGNSA. The CDR3 reads CASRSGLTNEKLFF. The CDR3 region has the DNA TGTGCCAGCAGATCAGGGCTAACTAATGAAAAACTGTTTTTT.

The chain couples TRBV13 to TRBJ1-2; 7 positions match TRBD1. Germline-derived CDR1 and CDR2 are PRHDT and FYEKMQ (reference sequence). V trimming: 5 bases; J trimming: 8 bases; junction bases outside the gene matches: 11. The CDR3 sequence is 14 residues long. The CDR3 nucleotides read TGTGCCAGCAGCAATCGACAGGGTACTAGGGGCTACACCTTC. Protein product: CASSNRQGTRGYTF.

This clone was detected a few times. The chain couples TRBV28 to TRBJ2-1; D ambiguous. CDR3 length: 16 amino acids. The germline V gene has CDR1 MDHEN and CDR2 SYDVKM. With 6 bases removed from V and 3 bases from J, the gap between germline ends came to 18 bases. The CDR3 region is CASRARLRRNYNEQFF. The CDR3 bases are TGTGCCAGCAGAGCTCGATTGCGGCGAAACTACAATGAGCAGTTCTTC.

J is TRBJ2-2 and V is TRBV6-2 or TRBV6-3, with D possibly matching TRBD1 (5 bases). Trimming took off 2 bases at V and 2 bases at J, with 9 bases between the two ends. From germline, CDR1 is MNHEY and CDR2 SVGEGT. The CDR3 loop spans 15 amino acids. The CDR3 sequence: CASSYRTPNTGELFF. The CDR3, as DNA: TGTGCCAGCAGTTACCGGACACCCAACACCGGGGAGCTGTTTTTT.

This chain joins TRBV6-4 and TRBJ2-1; TRBD2 matches at 12 bases. This CDR3 region has 15 residues. The V gene end was trimmed by 3 bases and the J gene end by 3 bases; junction bases not matched to a gene: 0. Looked up from germline, CDR1 is MRHNA and CDR2 is SNTAGT. CDR3 amino acids: CASSETSGSYNEQFF. The CDR3 DNA follows: TGTGCCAGCAGTGAGACTAGCGGGAGCTACAATGAGCAGTTCTTC.

In its sample, this clone was seen once. J is TRBJ2-1 and V is TRBV9; D ambiguous. V lost 3 bases and J lost 3, with 7 bases in between. The CDR3 spans 13 residues. The germline CDR1 and CDR2 sequences are SGDLS and YYNGEE. The CDR3 loop reads CASSAGVYNEQFF. CDR3 sequence (DNA): TGTGCCAGCAGCGCAGGTGTCTACAATGAGCAGTTCTTC.

The chain is built from TRBV28 and TRBJ2-1; possible D gene TRBD1, 5 bases. The CDR3 runs to 16 residues. From germline, CDR1 is MDHEN and CDR2 SYDVKM. The V gene lost 7 bases and the J gene lost 7 bases, with 23 bases spanning the gap. CDR3 nucleotides: TGTGCCAGCAACCCTATGGGAAGGGGCGCGCAGAATGAGCAGTTCTTC. Translated, it gives CASNPMGRGAQNEQFF.

This clone was seen only once. The chain combines TRBV18 with TRBJ1-1; D is possibly TRBD1 (5 bases). Germline CDR1 and CDR2: KGHSH and LQKENI. This CDR3 comprises 18 residues. With 2 bases removed from V and 1 base from J, the gap between germline ends came to 20 bases. The CDR3 DNA sequence: TGTGCCAGCTCACCAAGCCCTCTTGGGGGGACGGCGAACACTGAAGCTTTCTTT. Its translation: CASSPSPLGGTANTEAFF.

The gene calls are TRBV28 and TRBJ1-5; 7 nucleotides match TRBD1. Germline loops: CDR1 MDHEN, CDR2 SYDVKM. J was trimmed by 9 bases and V by 5 bases; bases with no gene match: 13. This CDR3 spans 15 amino acids. Here the CDR3 reads CASSPPRQGTSPQHF. The CDR3 DNA reads as TGTGCCAGCAGTCCCCCCCGACAGGGCACTTCGCCCCAGCATTTT.

This clone was seen once. The gene calls are TRBV5-1 and TRBJ1-6; a weak D match, TRBD1 (5 bases). The CDR3 loop spans 14 amino acids. Germline CDR1 and CDR2: SGHRS and YFSETQ. V was trimmed by 5 bases and J by 5 bases, leaving 11 bases between them. DNA for the CDR3: TGCGCCAGCAGAGAAACAGGCGATAATTCACCCCTCCACTTT. Encoded protein: CASRETGDNSPLHF.

The chain employs TRBV27 and TRBJ2-1; 12 bases map to TRBD2. The V gene's germline CDR1 is MNHEY and CDR2 SMNVEV (reference sequence). The CDR3 length is 16 residues. J lost 4 bases, V lost 5 bases, and 6 bases had no gene match. The CDR3 loop reads CASSATGLAGYNEQFF. CDR3 nucleotides: TGTGCCAGCAGTGCAACGGGACTAGCGGGTTACAATGAGCAGTTCTTC.

The V call is TRBV30, the J call TRBJ2-1; 9 positions agree with TRBD2. The V segment lost 5 bases and the J segment 1 base; nucleotides outside the gene matches: 12. The length of the CDR3 is 17 residues. CDR1 and CDR2 from the germline V gene are GTSNPN and SVGIG (reference sequence). CDR3 DNA sequence: TGTGCCTGGGTTCGAGCGGGAGGTCGGGGATCCTACAATGAGCAGTTCTTC. Its translation is CAWVRAGGRGSYNEQFF.